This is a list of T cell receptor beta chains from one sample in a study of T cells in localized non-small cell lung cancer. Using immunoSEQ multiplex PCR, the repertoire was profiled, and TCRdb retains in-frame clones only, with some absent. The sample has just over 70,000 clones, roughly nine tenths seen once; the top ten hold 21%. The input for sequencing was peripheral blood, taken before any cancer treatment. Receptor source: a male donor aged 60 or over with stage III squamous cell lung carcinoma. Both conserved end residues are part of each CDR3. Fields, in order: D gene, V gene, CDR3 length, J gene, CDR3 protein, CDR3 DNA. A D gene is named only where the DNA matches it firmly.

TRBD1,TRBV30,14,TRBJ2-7,CAWSVDRGLNEQYF,TGTGCCTGGAGCGTAGACAGGGGGCTAAACGAGCAGTACTTC
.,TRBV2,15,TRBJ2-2,CASSEGQTNTGELFF,TGTGCCAGCAGTGAAGGGCAAACGAACACCGGGGAGCTGTTTTTT
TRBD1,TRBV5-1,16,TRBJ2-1,CASSLVGTGVSDEQFF,TGCGCCAGCAGCTTGGTCGGGACAGGGGTTTCGGATGAGCAGTTCTTC
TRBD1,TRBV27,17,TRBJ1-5,CASSVLTGPLRGQPQHF,TGTGCCAGCAGCGTCTTGACAGGGCCGCTTAGGGGTCAGCCCCAGCATTTT
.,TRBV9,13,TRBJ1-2,CASSVDINYGYTF,TGTGCCAGCAGCGTGGACATTAACTATGGCTACACCTTC
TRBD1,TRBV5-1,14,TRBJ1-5,CASSVTSGGQPQHF,TGCGCCAGCAGCGTGACATCAGGGGGCCAGCCCCAGCATTTT
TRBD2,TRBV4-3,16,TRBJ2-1,CASSRVTSGGVNEQFF,TGCGCCAGCAGCCGAGTGACTAGCGGGGGGGTCAATGAGCAGTTCTTC
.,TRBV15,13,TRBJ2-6,CATSMAGANVLTF,TGTGCCACCAGCATGGCTGGGGCCAACGTCCTGACTTTC
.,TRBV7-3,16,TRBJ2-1,CASSLSSQASYNEQFF,TGTGCCAGCAGCTTAAGTAGTCAGGCTTCCTACAATGAGCAGTTCTTC
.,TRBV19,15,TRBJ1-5,CASSIDGRSNQPQHF,TGTGCCAGTAGTATAGACGGACGTAGCAATCAGCCCCAGCATTTT
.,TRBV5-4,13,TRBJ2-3,CASSGPTTDTQYF,TGTGCCAGCAGCGGTCCCACCACAGATACGCAGTATTTT
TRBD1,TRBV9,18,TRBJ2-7,CASSPRPSGQAISYEQYF,TGTGCCAGCAGCCCCCGACCATCCGGACAGGCAATTTCCTACGAGCAGTACTTC
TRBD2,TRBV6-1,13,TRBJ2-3,CASSAGGPDTQYF,TGTGCCAGCAGTGCGGGGGGGCCAGATACGCAGTATTTT
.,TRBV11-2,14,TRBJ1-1,CASSLFDGNTEAFF,TGTGCCAGCAGCTTATTCGACGGGAACACTGAAGCTTTCTTT
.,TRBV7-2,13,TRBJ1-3,CASSRDRGNTIYF,TGTGCCAGCAGCAGAGACAGGGGAAACACCATATATTTT
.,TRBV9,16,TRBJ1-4,CASSVGFGGIGEKLFF,TGTGCCAGCAGCGTAGGGTTTGGGGGGATAGGGGAAAAACTGTTTTTT
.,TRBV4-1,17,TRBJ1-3,CASSQGGGTYSGNTIYF,TGCGCCAGCAGCCAAGGTGGGGGCACTTACTCTGGAAACACCATATATTTT
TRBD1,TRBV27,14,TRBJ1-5,CASQNRDRGQPQHF,TGTGCCAGCCAAAACCGGGACAGGGGCCAGCCCCAGCATTTT
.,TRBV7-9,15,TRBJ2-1,CASSLGAHSYNEQFF,TGTGCCAGCAGCTTAGGTGCGCACTCCTACAATGAGCAGTTCTTC
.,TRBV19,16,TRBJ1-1,CASSSRQVGKNTEAFF,TGTGCCAGTAGTTCCCGACAGGTGGGGAAGAACACTGAAGCTTTCTTT